What follows are 21 T cell receptor beta chains derived from one specimen sequenced in a study of patients and donors after allogeneic stem cell transplantation. TCRdb independently ran MiXCR on the RT-PCR reads; one entry per CDR3 protein. This sample has 800,000 to 1,000,000 distinct CDR3 sequences, with around 17% found just once. Material: blood, either unsorted or a sorted T cell fraction (not recorded which). The receptors stem from a human donor who was either an allogeneic HSCT recipient or a stem cell or donor lymphocyte infusion donor (not recorded which). It is not recorded whose cells these are; they may come from a transplant donor.

The chain links TRBV4-2 to TRBJ2-3, with a weak D call TRBD2 (6 bases). The CDR3 has 16 residues. CDR1 LGHNA and CDR2 YNFKEQ come from the germline V gene. Trimming left V 1 base short and J 4 bases short, with 15 bases between. CDR3 residues: CASSQVAARISDTQYF. For the CDR3, the DNA is TGTGCCAGCAGCCAAGTAGCGGCCAGAATATCAGATACGCAGTATTTT.

The V and J genes are TRBV6-1 and TRBJ2-7; TRBD1 might be the D (5 bases). Germline CDR1 is MNHNS and CDR2 is SASEGT. V was trimmed by 8 bases and J by 2 bases, leaving 19 bases between them. CDR3 size: 15 residues. CDR3: CASLEDSYFTYEQYF. Here the CDR3 DNA reads TGTGCCAGCCTGGAAGACAGCTATTTTACCTACGAGCAGTACTTC.

A few counts support this clonotype. This chain connects TRBV6-5 to TRBJ1-5; a weak D match, TRBD1 (5 bases). Deletions cut 2 bases from V and 5 bases from J, with 10 bases between. This CDR3 contains 14 residues. Germline V gene data show CDR1 as MNHEY and CDR2 as SVGAGI. CDR3 DNA: TGTGCCAGCAGTTACCGTCAGGGCCATCAGCCCCAGCATTTT. Translated, it gives CASSYRQGHQPQHF.

In this sample, this clonotype turned up a few times. The rearrangement links TRBV29-1 to TRBJ1-4; 8 positions agree with TRBD1. Germline V gene lookup returns CDR1 SQVTM and CDR2 ANQGSEA. The ends lost 6 bases at V and 8 bases at J; junction bases unmatched: 14. The CDR3 has 15 amino acids. The CDR3: CSVAFPDRAREKLFF. CDR3 sequence (DNA): TGCAGCGTGGCCTTTCCGGACAGGGCGCGGGAAAAACTGTTTTTT.

This chain connects TRBV18 to TRBJ2-5, with 8 bases that match TRBD1. The CDR3 is made up of 15 amino acids. The V gene end was trimmed by 2 bases and the J gene end by 5 bases; junction bases not matched to a gene: 7. Germline values: CDR1 KGHSH, CDR2 LQKENI. CDR3 protein: CASSPAQGARETQYF. The CDR3 region has the DNA TGTGCCAGCTCACCAGCGCAGGGGGCTCGGGAGACCCAGTACTTC.

The rearrangement joins TRBV4-3 to TRBJ2-2; TRBD2 is a possible D gene (7 bases). This CDR3 is 17 amino acids long. V was clipped by 1 base and J by 3 bases, with 15 bases between them. From germline, CDR1 is LGHNA and CDR2 YSLEER. The CDR3 coding sequence is TGCGCCAGCAGCCAAGGAAACGGGGGGCCCGACACCGGGGAGCTGTTTTTT. Its protein product is CASSQGNGGPDTGELFF.

The chain's CDR3 is CASNPGAIRPYGYTF. For the CDR3, the DNA is TGTGCCAGCAATCCCGGAGCCATCCGCCCCTATGGCTACACCTTC. V usage is TRBV2 and J usage is TRBJ1-2; D is ambiguous. This CDR3 region has 15 residues. Trimming shortened V by 7 bases and J by 4 bases, and 19 bases separated the two germline ends. The germline V gene encodes CDR1 SNHLY and CDR2 FYNNEI.

J is TRBJ1-2 and V is TRBV6-1; TRBD1 might be the D (6 bases). The V end lost 5 bases, the J end lost 5 bases, and 15 bases lay between the germline ends. The CDR3 consists of 14 residues. The germline V gene has CDR1 MNHNS and CDR2 SASEGT. CDR3 sequence: CASSRGEDRYGYTF. The CDR3 bases are TGTGCCAGCAGTAGGGGGGAGGATCGATATGGCTACACCTTC.

This clonotype was detected ten times or more. The CDR3 is CASSQDGLAGGSGYNEQFF. The CDR3 region has the DNA TGTGCCAGCAGCCAAGATGGACTAGCGGGAGGGTCGGGATACAATGAGCAGTTCTTC. The V call is TRBV4-2, the J call TRBJ2-1, with 15 positions matching TRBD2. Germline V gene sequence: CDR1 LGHNA, CDR2 YNFKEQ. There are 19 residues in the CDR3. V shed 0 bases, J shed 4 bases, and the junction held 7 bases outside the gene matches.

This clonotype was detected only a few times. This chain links TRBV5-1 with TRBJ2-2, with TRBD1 matching over 10 bases. J gave up 4 bases and V 2 bases, and 11 bases lay outside the gene matches. Germline V gene data show CDR1 as SGHRS and CDR2 as YFSETQ. The CDR3 consists of 18 residues. CDR3 in DNA: TGCGCCAGCAGCTTTCCCCACCCGGGACAGGGGTCCACCGGGGAGCTGTTTTTT. Its protein product is CASSFPHPGQGSTGELFF.

CDR3 region: CASNLAGSTGELFF. The CDR3 region has the DNA TGTGCCAGCAACCTAGCGGGGAGCACCGGGGAGCTGTTTTTT. V usage is TRBV7-2 and J usage is TRBJ2-2; 9 bases align to TRBD2. The junction had 4 bases not matched to a gene; V was cut back by 7 bases and J by 4 bases. From germline, CDR1 is SGHTA and CDR2 FQGNSA. The CDR3 sequence is 14 residues long.

This clonotype was observed many times. This chain connects TRBV5-1 to TRBJ1-6, with D uncertain. Trimming cost V 7 bases and J 10 bases, with 18 bases left between them. CDR1 is SGHRS, CDR2 YFSETQ, per germline. This CDR3 is built from 14 residues. The CDR3 coding sequence is TGCGCCAGCCGAAGCGGGAACCTTATGTCACCCCTCCACTTT. It encodes CASRSGNLMSPLHF. The entire variable domain, with the rest obtained from reference TRBV5-1 and TRBJ1-6, is as follows: KAGVTQTPRYLIKTRGQQVTLSCSPISGHRSVSWYQQTPGQGLQFLFEYFSETQRNKGNFPGRFSGRQFSNSRSEMNVSTLELGDSALYLCASRSGNLMSPLHFGNGTRLTVT.

This clonotype was detected a few times. V is TRBV4-2 and J is TRBJ2-5, with no clear D. Trimming cost V 0 bases and J 0 bases, with 11 bases left between them. Germline-derived CDR1 and CDR2 are LGHNA and YNFKEQ. The CDR3 contains 16 residues. CDR3 region: CASSQDGGGYQETQYF. For the CDR3, the DNA is TGTGCCAGCAGCCAAGATGGTGGCGGTTACCAAGAGACCCAGTACTTC.

The gene calls are TRBV7-2 and TRBJ2-3, with 8 bases that match TRBD2. CDR1 and CDR2 from the germline V gene are SGHTA and FQGNSA. The CDR3 has 16 amino acids. Losses at the gene ends were 5 bases for V and 4 bases for J; bases not matched to a gene: 11. In nucleotides, the CDR3 is TGTGCCAGCAGCCGAGGTGCGGGGGGATCCGCAGATACGCAGTATTTT. This codes for CASSRGAGGSADTQYF.

The V gene is TRBV5-5, the J gene TRBJ2-3; 11 nucleotides align to TRBD1. Germline V gene lookup returns CDR1 SGHKS and CDR2 YYEKEE (reference sequence). Trimming removed 0 bases from V and 6 bases from J; junction bases left unmatched: 3. The CDR3 is 15 residues long. This CDR3 is CASSLGTGGEDTQYF. CDR3 in DNA: TGTGCCAGCAGCTTGGGGACAGGGGGCGAGGATACGCAGTATTTT.

This chain joins TRBV2 and TRBJ2-1; D is undetermined. Germline CDR1 is SNHLY and CDR2 is FYNNEI. With 4 bases removed from V and 5 bases from J, the gap between germline ends came to 12 bases. The CDR3 runs 14 residues. The CDR3 sequence: CASSVAQQNNEQFF. CDR3 sequence (DNA): TGTGCCAGCAGTGTGGCCCAACAAAACAATGAGCAGTTCTTC.

The genes are TRBV11-1 and TRBJ1-1, with D tentatively TRBD1 (5 bases). The V end lost 1 base, the J end lost 4 bases, and 13 bases lay between the germline ends. CDR1 is SGHAT, CDR2 FQDESV, per germline (reference sequence). The CDR3 runs 15 residues. CDR3 coding DNA: TGTGCCAGCAGCTTAGGGGGCAGGGACTTCACTGAAGCTTTCTTT. Protein product: CASSLGGRDFTEAFF.

V usage is TRBV6-6 and J usage is TRBJ1-2, with a possible D match to TRBD1 (5 bases). The CDR3 has 11 residues. Germline lookup yields CDR1 MNHNY and CDR2 SVGAGI (reference sequence). Trimming took off 7 bases at V and 8 bases at J, with 11 bases between the two ends. The CDR3 DNA follows: TGTGCCAGCATGGCAGGGAGAGGCTACACCTTC. Its protein product is CASMAGRGYTF.

This clonotype has just a few counts. The rearrangement joins TRBV5-1 to TRBJ1-3; 8 bases match TRBD1. Looked up from germline, CDR1 is SGHRS and CDR2 is YFSETQ. The V gene end was trimmed by 3 bases and the J gene end by 1 base; junction bases not matched to a gene: 3. The CDR3 totals 15 residues. The CDR3 protein is CASSSGQESGNTIYF. The CDR3 DNA reads as TGCGCCAGCAGCTCGGGACAGGAATCTGGAAACACCATATATTTT.

This clonotype has more than one count but fewer than ten. The rearrangement uses TRBV7-6 and TRBJ2-2; D might be TRBD1 (5 bases). The CDR3 has 15 amino acids. Germline V gene lookup returns CDR1 SGHVS and CDR2 FNYEAQ. V gave up 5 bases and J gave up 4 bases, with 14 bases separating them. The CDR3 here is CASSPRTQATGELFF. The DNA of the CDR3 is TGTGCCAGCAGCCCCCGGACACAAGCCACCGGGGAGCTGTTTTTT.

This clonotype has just a few counts. V usage is TRBV20-1 and J usage is TRBJ1-5; TRBD1 matches 7 bases. The germline V gene has CDR1 DFQATT and CDR2 SNEGSKA (reference sequence). V lost 3 bases and J lost 3; bases outside the gene matches: 5. CDR3 size: 14 residues. CDR3: CSASLQGSNQPQHF. CDR3 DNA: TGCAGTGCTAGCTTACAGGGGTCCAATCAGCCCCAGCATTTT.